Below, one TCR beta chain is given with its context. Its antigen is not known. Libraries used 5'RACE template switching adding universal primer site and UMIs. TCRdb reprocessed the 5' RACE reads and reports one entry per CDR3 protein, with no DNA. The table for this sample gives about 540,000 distinct CDR3 sequences. This sample is part of a study of T cells expressing NK-cell markers. Notes on the study in general: The study found dominant NKG2C+ clonotypes at about 1.0-7.5% of CD8+ T cells in six donors.

CDR3 length equals 14 residues. The V gene's germline CDR1 is SEHNR and CDR2 FQNEAQ (reference sequence). The chain recombines TRBV7-9 with TRBJ2-5; no DNA is available, so the TRBD2 call from TCRdb remains unchecked. Sequenced: blood T cells: a sorted CD56 or NKG2C T cell subset, CD4+ or CD8+ T cells, or bulk PBMC T cells (not recorded which). The clonotype originates from a man in his late teens or twenties in good health. The CDR3 reads CASSLEEDPGTQYF.